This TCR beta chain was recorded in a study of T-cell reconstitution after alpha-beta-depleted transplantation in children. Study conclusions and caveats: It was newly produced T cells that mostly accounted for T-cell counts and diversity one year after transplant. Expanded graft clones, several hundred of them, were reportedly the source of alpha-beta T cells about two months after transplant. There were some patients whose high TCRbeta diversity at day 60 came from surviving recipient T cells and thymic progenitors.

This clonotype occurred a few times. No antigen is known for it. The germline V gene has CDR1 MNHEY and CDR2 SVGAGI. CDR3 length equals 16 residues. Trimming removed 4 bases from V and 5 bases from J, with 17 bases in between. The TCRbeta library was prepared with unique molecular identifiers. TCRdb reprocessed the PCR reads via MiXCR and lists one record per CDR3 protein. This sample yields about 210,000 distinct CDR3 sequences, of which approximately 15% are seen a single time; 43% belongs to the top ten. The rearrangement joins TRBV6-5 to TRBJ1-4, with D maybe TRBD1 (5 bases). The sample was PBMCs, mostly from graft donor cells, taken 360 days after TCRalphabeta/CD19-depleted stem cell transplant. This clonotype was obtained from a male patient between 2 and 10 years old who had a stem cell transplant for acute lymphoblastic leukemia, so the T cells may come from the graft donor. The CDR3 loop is CASSFKPGRVNEKLFF. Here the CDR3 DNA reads TGTGCCAGCAGTTTCAAACCAGGGAGGGTAAATGAAAAACTGTTTTTT.